This TCR beta chain was recorded in a study of blood T cell repertoires in COVID-19. The CDR3 runs 15 residues. CDR1 is SNHLY, CDR2 FYNNEI, per germline. Trimming took 7 bases from V and 6 from J, leaving 19 bases between them. This table comes from immunoSEQ multiplex PCR, and its TCRdb copy is limited to in-frame clones, with some not included. The repertoire holds approximately 300,000 clones, 85% to 90% seen once, with roughly a tenth in the top ten. Sample: PBMCs or T cells enriched from blood (not recorded which). The sequence was obtained from a woman aged 18 to 35 who had recovered from COVID-19. The rearrangement uses TRBV2 and TRBJ2-1; D may be TRBD1 (5 bases). CDR3 amino acids: CASNPPGIGVNEQFF. The CDR3 DNA is TGTGCCAGCAACCCGCCAGGAATAGGGGTCAATGAGCAGTTCTTC.